The 3 T cell receptor beta chains reported below all come from one sample, sequenced in a study of chemoradiotherapy in HPV16-positive cancers. Repertoires were generated with immunoSEQ multiplex PCR, while TCRdb's copy carries only in-frame clones and drops some. The sample includes about 23,000 clones, 85% to 90% seen only once; the top ten take around 5.8%. The sample consisted of blood, taken from a patient who underwent chemoradiotherapy. Every receptor here comes from a human donor with HPV-associated anogenital cancer.

V is TRBV6-5 and J is TRBJ1-1; a possible D gene is TRBD1 (5 bases). Germline CDR1 and CDR2: MNHEY and SVGAGI. The V gene lost 2 bases and the J gene lost 6 bases, with 10 bases spanning the gap. The CDR3 has 13 residues. The CDR3 reads CASSYEGLSEAFF. The CDR3 DNA reads TGTGCCAGCAGTTACGAGGGGCTATCTGAAGCTTTCTTT.

The chain links TRBV4-2 to TRBJ1-2, with a weak D call TRBD1 (5 bases). This CDR3 region has 14 residues. V dropped 0 bases and J dropped 4 bases, with 9 bases sitting between them. CDR1 and CDR2 from the germline V gene are LGHNA and YNFKEQ. This CDR3 is CASSQESTGYGYTF. CDR3 sequence (DNA): TGTGCCAGCAGCCAAGAGTCCACAGGCTATGGCTACACCTTC.

Concerning this clone: At one end, the junction sequence differs from germline, possibly due to a read error. The rearrangement joins TRBV5-1 to TRBJ2-2, with TRBD2 matching 12 bases. Germline V CDR1 and CDR2: SGHRS, YFSETQ. This CDR3 comprises 17 residues. The DNA for the CDR3 is TGCGCCAGCAGCTTGGGGACTAGCGGGGCCGAACACCGGGGAGCTGTTTTT. This sequence encodes CASSLGTSGAEHRGAVF. Looking up the rest from reference TRBV5-1 and TRBJ2-2 gives the full variable domain: KAGVTQTPRYLIKTRGQQVTLSCSPISGHRSVSWYQQTPGQGLQFLFEYFSETQRNKGNFPGRFSGRQFSNSRSEMNVSTLELGDSALYLCASSLGTSGAEHRGAVFGEGSRLTVL.